The 24 T cell receptor beta chains reported below all come from one sample, sequenced in a study of control samples from healthy donors and cancer patients. Measured with immunoSEQ multiplex PCR; TCRdb has only the in-frame clones, and not every one. The sample includes about 190,000 clones, around 93% of them seen just once. The sample taken for sequencing was blood. The receptors were gathered from a man aged 25 to 40 in good health.

The chain carries TRBV4-2 and TRBJ1-6; no reliable D call. Trimming left V 4 bases short and J 6 bases short, with 7 bases between. Germline V CDR1 and CDR2: LGHNA, YNFKEQ. The CDR3 loop spans 13 amino acids. This CDR3 is CASSRDFNSPLHF. The CDR3 DNA reads as TGTGCCAGCAGCCGCGACTTTAATTCACCCCTCCACTTT.

This clone was observed a handful of times. This chain joins TRBV6-1 and TRBJ1-2, with a weak D call TRBD1 (5 bases). The CDR3 extends over 14 amino acids. In germline, CDR1 is MNHNS, CDR2 SASEGT. V lost 3 bases and J lost 4, with 12 bases in between. The DNA of the CDR3 is TGTGCCAGCAGTGAGCAAGATGGGGGCTATGGCTACACCTTC. It is translated as CASSEQDGGYGYTF.

This clone has a handful of counts. The chain has TRBV25-1 and TRBJ2-7; the D gene is possibly TRBD1 (8 bases). The CDR3 length is 13 residues. Per germline, CDR1 MGHDK and CDR2 SYGVNS. Trimming stripped 6 bases from V and 7 bases from J, with 16 bases between. CDR3 sequence (DNA): TGTGCCAGCAGGGCAACAGGGGGGGGAGAGCAGTACTTC. The encoded protein is CASRATGGGEQYF.

The rearrangement links TRBV27 to TRBJ1-2; 8 bases are shared with TRBD1. Germline-derived CDR1 and CDR2 are MNHEY and SMNVEV (reference sequence). Trimming took 4 bases from V and 3 from J; bases not matched to a gene: 4. This CDR3 is 14 amino acids long. The CDR3 here is CASSYPDRDYGYTF. The CDR3 DNA is TGTGCCAGCAGTTACCCGGACAGGGACTATGGCTACACCTTC.

The gene calls are TRBV28 and TRBJ1-6, with D uncertain. The V end lost 6 bases, the J end lost 9 bases, and 12 bases lay between the germline ends. Per the germline V gene, CDR1 is MDHEN and CDR2 is SYDVKM. The CDR3 is 13 amino acids. This CDR3 reads CASRPSPPSPLHF. For the CDR3, the DNA is TGTGCCAGCAGACCTTCTCCCCCTTCACCCCTCCACTTT.

The chain links TRBV18 to TRBJ2-3; 9 bases are a match to TRBD2. V lost 1 base to trimming and J lost 4 bases; unmatched junction nucleotides: 6. In germline, CDR1 is KGHSH, CDR2 LQKENI. The CDR3 loop spans 16 amino acids. CDR3 region: CASSPRSGGLADTQYF. CDR3 in DNA: TGTGCCAGCTCACCACGGAGCGGGGGGCTCGCAGATACGCAGTATTTT.

This clone showed up just a few times. Here the CDR3 reads CSARTGGNTEAFF. CDR3 DNA sequence: TGCAGCGCAAGGACAGGGGGGAACACTGAAGCTTTCTTT. This chain uses TRBV29-1 with TRBJ1-1; TRBD1 agrees at 10 bases. The length of the CDR3 is 13 residues. V gave up 7 bases and J gave up 1 base; unmatched junction bases: 3. The germline gives CDR1 SQVTM, CDR2 ANQGSEA.

The CDR3 reads CASSHPDRAAGELFF. Here the CDR3 DNA reads TGTGCCAGCAGCCATCCGGACAGGGCAGCCGGGGAGCTGTTTTTT. The chain employs TRBV3-1 (or the pseudogene TRBV3-2) and TRBJ2-2, with TRBD1 identical over 8 bases. After removal of 3 bases from V and 6 bases from J, the junction contained 6 bases not matched to a gene. This CDR3 is 15 amino acids long. Germline lookup yields CDR1 LGHDT and CDR2 YNNKEL (reference sequence).

Comment on this clone: The sample carries other DNA sequences with the same CDR3. The chain couples TRBV27 to TRBJ2-1; D ambiguous. From germline, CDR1 is MNHEY and CDR2 SMNVEV (reference sequence). The CDR3 runs 13 residues. Trimming pared 3 bases from V and 2 bases from J, leaving 5 bases between. This CDR3 reads CASSFEPYNEQFF. CDR3 DNA: TGTGCCAGCAGTTTTGAACCCTACAATGAGCAGTTCTTC.

The rearrangement uses TRBV5-8 and TRBJ2-2, with TRBD1 matching 10 bases. This CDR3 is built from 16 residues. CDR1 is SGHTS and CDR2 is YDEGEE in the germline V gene. J was trimmed by 3 bases and V by 2 bases; bases with no gene match: 4. CDR3 coding DNA: TGTGCCAGCAGCTTAGGACAGGGGGTTGACACCGGGGAGCTGTTTTTT. Translation gives CASSLGQGVDTGELFF. Based on the CDR3 plus reference TRBV5-8 and TRBJ2-2, the full variable domain is EAGVTQSPTHLIKTRGQQATLRCSPISGHTSVYWYQQALGLGLQFLLWYDEGEERNRGNFPPRFSGRQFPNYSSELNVNALELEDSALYLCASSLGQGVDTGELFFGEGSRLTVL.

The rearrangement joins TRBV6-5 to TRBJ2-3; 10 positions match TRBD2. With 6 bases clipped from V and 0 bases from J, the junction kept 3 bases outside the gene matches. In germline, CDR1 is MNHEY, CDR2 SVGAGI. CDR3 length: 15 residues. The CDR3 DNA reads as TGTGCCAGCAGCCTTAGCGGGGGGAGCACAGATACGCAGTATTTT. Protein product: CASSLSGGSTDTQYF.

The gene calls are TRBV18 and TRBJ2-1; TRBD2 aligns across 11 bases. Germline lookup yields CDR1 KGHSH and CDR2 LQKENI. J was trimmed by 2 bases and V by 6 bases; bases with no gene match: 3. This CDR3 is built from 15 residues. The CDR3 DNA reads TGTGCCAGCTCGGTAGCGGGGGGGACCTACAATGAGCAGTTCTTC. Its translation: CASSVAGGTYNEQFF.

The V and J genes are TRBV4-1 and TRBJ2-4; D not certain. The CDR3 extends over 13 amino acids. Per the germline V gene, CDR1 is MGHRA and CDR2 is YSYEKL. The V end lost 3 bases, the J end lost 0 bases, and 3 bases lay between the germline ends. CDR3 region: CASSHEAKNIQYF. The CDR3 region has the DNA TGCGCCAGCAGCCATGAAGCCAAAAACATTCAGTACTTC.

This clone was seen once. V and J are TRBV29-1 and TRBJ1-3; TRBD1 is a possible D gene (5 bases). V lost 3 bases and J lost 5, with 8 bases in between. The germline CDR1 and CDR2 sequences are SQVTM and ANQGSEA. There are 12 residues in the CDR3. CDR3 sequence reads: CSVDRGRNTIYF. Here the CDR3 DNA reads TGCAGCGTTGATAGGGGAAGAAACACCATATATTTT.

The CDR3 is CASSPGQRTDTQYF. The CDR3, as DNA: TGCGCCAGCAGCCCCGGACAGCGCACAGATACGCAGTATTTT. The rearrangement links TRBV4-1 to TRBJ2-3; the D gene is possibly TRBD1 (6 bases). The CDR3 runs 14 residues. The V end lost 4 bases, the J end lost 1 base, and 9 bases lay between the germline ends. CDR1 is MGHRA, CDR2 YSYEKL, per germline.

The chain carries TRBV9 and TRBJ1-2; D perhaps matches TRBD1 (5 bases). V shed 7 bases and J shed 5 bases, with 18 bases lying between them. The CDR3 is 14 residues long. The germline CDR1 and CDR2 sequences are SGDLS and YYNGEE. DNA of the CDR3: TGTGCCAGCGGGGACCGTTTGGAGGGGTATGGCTACACCTTC. This translates into CASGDRLEGYGYTF.

The CDR3 bases are TGTGCCAGCAGCGTGGAGACGAACAGGGGCGGGGAGCTGTTTTTT. Encoded protein: CASSVETNRGGELFF. The gene calls are TRBV9 and TRBJ2-2, with TRBD1 matching over 7 bases. This CDR3 has 15 residues. Trimming took 2 bases from V and 7 from J; bases not matched to a gene: 8. Germline CDR1 is SGDLS and CDR2 is YYNGEE.

The chain has TRBV7-8 and TRBJ2-3, with unresolved D. The CDR3 has 14 residues. The germline CDR1 and CDR2 sequences are SGHVS and FQNEAQ. Trimming stripped 1 base from V and 5 bases from J, with 10 bases between. The DNA for the CDR3 is TGTGCCAGCAGCTTAGGGCAGGTGGGAGATACGCAGTATTTT. Translated: CASSLGQVGDTQYF.

The chain combines TRBV28 with TRBJ1-3; no firm D call. The CDR3 is made up of 14 amino acids. The germline V gene has CDR1 MDHEN and CDR2 SYDVKM. V was pared by 7 bases and J by 4 bases, with 14 bases between. In DNA, the CDR3 is TGTGCCAGCATCGCCTCTGGGGAAGGAAACACCATATATTTT. The encoded protein is CASIASGEGNTIYF.

The chain couples TRBV7-7 to TRBJ2-1; tentatively, D is TRBD1 (5 bases). Germline V gene data show CDR1 as SSHAT and CDR2 as FNYEAQ (reference sequence). Trimming stripped 4 bases from V and 10 bases from J, with 11 bases between. This CDR3 region has 12 residues. As DNA, the CDR3 is TGTGCCAGCAGCTCTAACCGACAGGAGCAGTTCTTC. Protein: CASSSNRQEQFF.

The chain is built from TRBV18 and TRBJ2-7, with 8 bases that match TRBD1. The germline V gene encodes CDR1 KGHSH and CDR2 LQKENI. The CDR3 extends over 14 amino acids. With 2 bases clipped from V and 6 bases from J, the junction kept 6 bases outside the gene matches. Here the CDR3 DNA reads TGTGCCAGCTCACCAGGACAGGGTAGGGGCGAGCAGTACTTC. Its translation: CASSPGQGRGEQYF.

The CDR3 reads CASNTGGSTDTQYF. CDR3 nucleotides: TGTGCCAGCAACACAGGGGGCAGCACAGATACGCAGTATTTT. The chain recombines TRBV6-6 with TRBJ2-3; TRBD1 aligns across 9 bases. Germline-derived CDR1 and CDR2 are MNHNY and SVGAGI (reference sequence). This CDR3 spans 14 amino acids. V lost 7 bases to trimming and J lost 0 bases; unmatched junction nucleotides: 2.

The chain recombines TRBV30 with TRBJ1-2; TRBD1 might be the D (5 bases). This CDR3 is 14 amino acids long. The ends were cut back, 3 bases at V and 1 base at J, with 12 bases in the middle. Germline V gives CDR1 GTSNPN, CDR2 SVGIG (reference sequence). The CDR3 sequence: CAWSDSSLNYGYTF. DNA for the CDR3: TGTGCCTGGAGCGACAGTAGTCTTAACTATGGCTACACCTTC.

J is TRBJ2-1 and V is TRBV4-1; TRBD1 or TRBD2 may be the D gene (5 bases each). The CDR3 totals 12 residues. V lost 11 bases and J 4 bases, leaving 12 bases between the germline ends. The germline gives CDR1 MGHRA, CDR2 YSYEKL. CDR3 residues: CASGAGYNEQFF. The CDR3 bases are TGCGCCTCCGGGGCAGGTTACAATGAGCAGTTCTTC.